Following are 31 T cell receptor beta chains from one sample sequenced in a study of blood T cell repertoires in COVID-19. Clones were sequenced by immunoSEQ multiplex PCR, and TCRdb holds only the in-frame ones, with some missing. The top ten clones hold about 7% of a sample with 200,000 to 250,000 clones, 80% of them seen once. What was sequenced was peripheral blood. All receptors derive from a woman aged 70-85 years with acute or convalescent COVID-19.

This chain connects TRBV6-5 to TRBJ1-5; possible D gene TRBD1, 5 bases. Germline V gene lookup returns CDR1 MNHEY and CDR2 SVGAGI. V shed 5 bases and J shed 6 bases, with 17 bases lying between them. The CDR3 length is 15 residues. CDR3 DNA sequence: TGTGCCAGCAGTACACCCCAGGGTTTCAGTCAGCCCCAGCATTTT. It is translated as CASSTPQGFSQPQHF.

This clone was picked up a small number of times. J is TRBJ1-2 and V is TRBV29-1; D is unresolved. This CDR3 has 11 residues. Deletions cut 6 bases from V and 10 bases from J, with 15 bases between. Germline V gene data show CDR1 as SQVTM and CDR2 as ANQGSEA. CDR3 region: CSVVLVSDYTF. In nucleotides, the CDR3 is TGCAGCGTGGTATTAGTTAGCGACTACACCTTC.

The chain is built from TRBV18 and TRBJ2-3; 14 bases are shared with TRBD2. The length of the CDR3 is 17 residues. Germline-derived CDR1 and CDR2 are KGHSH and LQKENI. Germline trimming cut 2 bases from V and 6 bases from J; bases unmatched to any gene: 7. The CDR3 sequence is CASSPFGTSGGKDTQYF. The CDR3 DNA reads TGTGCCAGCTCACCATTCGGGACTAGCGGGGGAAAGGATACGCAGTATTTT. The whole variable domain, remainder taken from reference TRBV18 and TRBJ2-3, is NAGVMQNPRHLVRRRGQEARLRCSPMKGHSHVYWYRQLPEEGLKFMVYLQKENIIDESGMPKERFSAEFPKEGPSILRIQQVVRGDSAAYFCASSPFGTSGGKDTQYFGPGTRLTVL.

The chain has TRBV6-5 and TRBJ2-7; weak D call: TRBD1 (7 bases). CDR3 length equals 12 residues. V was cut by 11 bases and J by 3 bases, with 14 bases left in between. Germline assignment: CDR1 MNHEY and CDR2 SVGAGI. The CDR3 protein is CAGGDSFYEQYF. In DNA, the CDR3 is TGTGCCGGAGGGGACAGTTTCTACGAGCAGTACTTC.

This clone came up a few times. The rearrangement links TRBV5-1 to TRBJ2-5; TRBD2 matches 7 bases. Germline CDR1 reads SGHRS; CDR2 reads YFSETQ. The CDR3 runs 14 residues. V trimming: 2 bases; J trimming: 5 bases; junction bases outside the gene matches: 6. The CDR3: CASSLGLVRETQYF. The CDR3 DNA reads as TGCGCCAGCAGCTTAGGACTAGTACGGGAGACCCAGTACTTC. Full variable domain (missing parts from reference TRBV5-1 and TRBJ2-5): KAGVTQTPRYLIKTRGQQVTLSCSPISGHRSVSWYQQTPGQGLQFLFEYFSETQRNKGNFPGRFSGRQFSNSRSEMNVSTLELGDSALYLCASSLGLVRETQYFGPGTRLLVL.

The chain combines TRBV18 with TRBJ2-2; 10 nucleotides align to TRBD1. Germline-derived CDR1 and CDR2 are KGHSH and LQKENI. J was trimmed by 4 bases and V by 6 bases; bases with no gene match: 5. The CDR3 contains 15 residues. The CDR3 DNA follows: TGTGCCAGCTCTCCCGGGACAGGGGCCACCGGGGAGCTGTTTTTT. This sequence encodes CASSPGTGATGELFF.

This clone appeared a single time. The chain is built from TRBV21-1 and TRBJ2-3; the D segment call TRBD1 is taken from the table without a DNA check. TRBV21-1 is given as a pseudogene. The CDR3 totals 16 residues. The CDR3 bases are TGTGCCAGCACCCCCAGGCCGCGCCCCTGCACAGATACGCAGTATTTT. This gives the protein CASTPRPRPCTDTQYF.

This clone was observed a single time. This chain joins TRBV24-1 and TRBJ2-1; 10 positions match TRBD2. The length of the CDR3 is 15 residues. The V gene's germline CDR1 is KGHDR and CDR2 SFDVKD. Losses at the gene ends were 3 bases for V and 10 bases for J; bases not matched to a gene: 8. In nucleotides, the CDR3 is TGTGCCACCAGTGATCCCCAGGGACTAGCGATAGAGCAGTTCTTC. It is translated as CATSDPQGLAIEQFF.

The chain recombines TRBV4-1 with TRBJ1-1; TRBD1 matches at 7 bases. Looked up from germline, CDR1 is MGHRA and CDR2 is YSYEKL. V was pared by 2 bases and J by 12 bases, with 9 bases of the junction left unmatched. This CDR3 comprises 13 residues. The CDR3 here is CASSQWVGQPTFF. Here the CDR3 DNA reads TGCGCCAGCAGCCAATGGGTGGGACAGCCAACTTTCTTT.

This chain joins TRBV10-1 and TRBJ2-5; a possible D gene is TRBD2 (6 bases). The germline V gene has CDR1 WNHNN and CDR2 SYGVQD (reference sequence). With 0 bases removed from V and 4 bases from J, the gap between germline ends came to 6 bases. The CDR3 spans 13 residues. CDR3: CASSESGGETQYF. The CDR3 coding sequence is TGCGCCAGCAGTGAGTCGGGGGGAGAGACCCAGTACTTC.

The chain joins TRBV6-5 to TRBJ2-3; weak D call: TRBD2 (5 bases). Trimming shortened V by 7 bases and J by 4 bases, and 12 bases separated the two germline ends. The CDR3 has 13 amino acids. Germline V gives CDR1 MNHEY, CDR2 SVGAGI. Written as DNA, the CDR3 is TGTGCCAGCAAAGCGGCAGCCCCAGATACGCAGTATTTT. Its translation: CASKAAAPDTQYF.

The chain has TRBV5-6 and TRBJ2-7; TRBD2 matches at 7 bases. The CDR3 sequence is 14 residues long. Looked up from germline, CDR1 is SGHDT and CDR2 is YYEEEE. With V trimmed by 4 bases and J by 8 bases, 12 bases remained unmatched. CDR3 amino acids: CASSTSRGVMQQYF. The CDR3 region has the DNA TGTGCCAGCAGCACGTCTCGGGGGGTAATGCAGCAGTACTTC. Together with reference TRBV5-6 and TRBJ2-7, the CDR3 gives the full variable domain: DAGVTQSPTHLIKTRGQQVTLRCSPKSGHDTVSWYQQALGQGPQFIFQYYEEEERQRGNFPDRFSGHQFPNYSSELNVNALLLGDSALYLCASSTSRGVMQQYFGPGTRLTVT.

V gene TRBV14 combines with J gene TRBJ1-1; 9 nucleotides align to TRBD1. CDR1 is SGHDN and CDR2 is FVKESK in the germline V gene. After removal of 4 bases from V and 8 bases from J, the junction contained 2 bases not matched to a gene. The CDR3 spans 12 residues. In nucleotides, the CDR3 is TGTGCCAGCAGCCCACAGGGGGCGGAAGCTTTCTTT. Protein product: CASSPQGAEAFF.

The CDR3: CASSKPRQEYTGELFF. CDR3 DNA: TGTGCCAGCAGCAAGCCTAGACAGGAATACACCGGGGAGCTGTTTTTT. The chain recombines TRBV21-1 with TRBJ2-2; TRBD1 is taken as the D call from the table, unchecked against the DNA. TRBV21-1 is labeled a pseudogene. There are 16 residues in the CDR3.

The chain employs TRBV11-3 and TRBJ2-1; unclear D gene. Trimming pared 5 bases from V and 6 bases from J, leaving 8 bases between. The germline CDR1 and CDR2 sequences are SGHNT and YENEEA. The CDR3 totals 12 residues. CDR3 loop: CASSPGTNEQFF. CDR3 DNA sequence: TGTGCCAGCAGCCCCGGTACCAATGAGCAGTTCTTC.

This sequence joins TRBV10-2 and TRBJ2-7; tentatively, D is TRBD2 (5 bases). The CDR3 extends over 14 amino acids. Trimming stripped 4 bases from V and 4 bases from J, with 14 bases between. Germline assignment: CDR1 WSHSY and CDR2 SAAADI. The CDR3 sequence is CASSAARSGYEQYF. In DNA form, the CDR3 reads TGCGCCAGCAGTGCCGCCCGCTCGGGGTACGAGCAGTACTTC.

V is TRBV9 and J is TRBJ1-1; D may be TRBD1 (6 bases). Per the germline V gene, CDR1 is SGDLS and CDR2 is YYNGEE. Trimming removed 4 bases at V and 5 bases at J, with 24 bases between. The CDR3 totals 17 residues. In DNA form, the CDR3 reads TGTGCCAGCAGCCCCGGCGGGAGGGGGTCGCTTGGGACTGAAGCTTTCTTT. Translated: CASSPGGRGSLGTEAFF.

V is TRBV11-2 and J is TRBJ2-5; D uncertain. V lost 0 bases and J 5 bases, leaving 10 bases between the germline ends. The CDR3 covers 14 residues. The germline V gene encodes CDR1 SGHAT and CDR2 FQNNGV. CDR3: CASSLDLIRETQYF. DNA of the CDR3: TGTGCCAGCAGCTTAGATCTGATCAGGGAGACCCAGTACTTC.

J is TRBJ2-1 and V is TRBV3-1 (or the pseudogene TRBV3-2); 7 positions match TRBD1. CDR3 length: 16 amino acids. V lost 4 bases, J lost 1 base, and 7 bases stayed unmatched. Germline CDR1 and CDR2: LGHDT and YNNKEL (reference sequence). The CDR3 DNA sequence: TGTGCCAGCAGCCGAGCAGGGACAGAGTCCTACAATGAGCAGTTCTTC. Translated: CASSRAGTESYNEQFF.

With regard to this clone: It may be a read error: a sequence one base away is much more abundant. The V gene is TRBV9, the J gene TRBJ2-7; tentatively, D is TRBD1 (6 bases). Between the trimmed V and J ends, which lost 4 bases and 4 bases, there was a span of 18 bases. The CDR3 sequence is 15 residues long. The germline gives CDR1 SGDLS, CDR2 YYNGEE. This chain's CDR3 is CASSPQGIGGYEQYF. The CDR3 DNA sequence: TGTGCCAGCAGCCCGCAGGGGATAGGGGGTTACGAGCAGTACTTC.

The rearrangement uses TRBV7-9 and TRBJ2-7; D might be TRBD1 (6 bases). This CDR3 is 12 amino acids long. Germline V lookup: CDR1 SEHNR, CDR2 FQNEAQ (reference sequence). V lost 0 bases, J lost 13 bases, and 13 bases lay in between. The CDR3 reads CASSLARDTTYF. CDR3 sequence (DNA): TGTGCCAGCAGCTTAGCGAGGGACACCACATACTTC.

The chain recombines TRBV24-1 with TRBJ2-3; D is unclear. V lost 8 bases, J lost 1 base, and 9 bases lay in between. The CDR3 covers 13 residues. Germline V gene sequence: CDR1 KGHDR, CDR2 SFDVKD. The CDR3 region is CATNPRGTDTQYF. The CDR3 nucleotides are TGTGCCACCAATCCCCGGGGCACAGATACGCAGTATTTT.

V is TRBV6-2 or TRBV6-3 and J is TRBJ2-7; the match to TRBD1 covers 8 bases. The CDR3 is made up of 16 amino acids. Germline-derived CDR1 and CDR2 are MNHEY and SVGEGT. The J segment lost 4 bases and the V segment lost 2 bases, leaving 10 bases of the junction unmatched. As DNA, the CDR3 is TGTGCCAGCAGTTACGACAGGGACAGGATATCGTACGAGCAGTACTTC. It yields the protein CASSYDRDRISYEQYF.

This chain joins TRBV19 and TRBJ2-2; 8 bases are a match to TRBD2. This CDR3 is 16 amino acids long. V dropped 6 bases and J dropped 4; count of bases not matched to a gene: 10. Germline loops: CDR1 LNHDA, CDR2 SQIVND (reference sequence). CDR3 in DNA: TGTGCCAGTAGGGAACCGGGACTAGTTGTCACCGGGGAGCTGTTTTTT. This gives the protein CASREPGLVVTGELFF.

J is TRBJ2-7 and V is TRBV11-2; 9 bases line up with TRBD1. Per germline, CDR1 SGHAT and CDR2 FQNNGV. V gave up 5 bases and J gave up 3 bases; unmatched junction bases: 8. The CDR3 length is 15 residues. The CDR3 nucleotides read TGTGCCAGCAGCCAAACCCGGGACAGGGTCTACGAGCAGTACTTC. As protein: CASSQTRDRVYEQYF.

The genes are TRBV7-9 and TRBJ2-1; 10 bases agree with TRBD2. The CDR3 is 15 residues long. V gave up 4 bases and J gave up 11 bases; unmatched junction bases: 11. Germline V lookup: CDR1 SEHNR, CDR2 FQNEAQ (reference sequence). The CDR3 DNA follows: TGTGCCAGCAGCTCTTCAAGCGGGGGGGCCGGTCAGCAGTTCTTC. It is translated as CASSSSSGGAGQQFF. Full variable domain (remainder filled in from reference TRBV7-9 and TRBJ2-1): DTGVSQNPRHKITKRGQNVTFRCDPISEHNRLYWYRQTLGQGPEFLTYFQNEAQLEKSRLLSDRFSAERPKGSFSTLEIQRTEQGDSAMYLCASSSSSGGAGQQFFGPGTRLTVL.

This chain connects TRBV6-2 or TRBV6-3 to TRBJ2-3; 9 bases are shared with TRBD2. The CDR3 loop spans 12 amino acids. V trimming: 5 bases; J trimming: 12 bases; junction bases outside the gene matches: 6. CDR1 is MNHEY, CDR2 SVGEGT, per germline. The CDR3 bases are TGTGCCAGCAGTCCCGGGGGACTAGCACAGTATTTT. Translated: CASSPGGLAQYF.

The chain is built from TRBV6-4 and TRBJ2-3; 8 bases are shared with TRBD2. The CDR3 has 15 amino acids. Germline V gene data show CDR1 as MRHNA and CDR2 as SNTAGT. V lost 5 bases to trimming and J lost 5 bases; unmatched junction nucleotides: 9. CDR3 loop: CASSPGLAGRDTQYF. CDR3 nucleotide sequence: TGTGCCAGCAGTCCCGGACTAGCAGGTAGAGATACGCAGTATTTT.

V usage is TRBV5-1 and J usage is TRBJ2-1, with D maybe TRBD2 (5 bases). Trimming removed 4 bases at V and 2 bases at J, with 13 bases between. Germline V lookup: CDR1 SGHRS, CDR2 YFSETQ. This CDR3 region has 15 residues. CDR3 amino acids: CASSPGVNAYNEQFF. CDR3 nucleotide sequence: TGCGCCAGCAGCCCCGGGGTCAATGCCTACAATGAGCAGTTCTTC. Full variable domain (remainder filled in from reference TRBV5-1 and TRBJ2-1): KAGVTQTPRYLIKTRGQQVTLSCSPISGHRSVSWYQQTPGQGLQFLFEYFSETQRNKGNFPGRFSGRQFSNSRSEMNVSTLELGDSALYLCASSPGVNAYNEQFFGPGTRLTVL.

The chain links TRBV14 to TRBJ2-7; 11 bases are shared with TRBD2. V dropped 6 bases and J dropped 6; count of bases not matched to a gene: 7. Germline CDR1 reads SGHDN; CDR2 reads FVKESK. This CDR3 spans 14 amino acids. The CDR3 DNA reads TGTGCCAGCAGAGCCGGGACTAGCGGATTCGAGCAGTACTTC. It codes for CASRAGTSGFEQYF. Together with reference TRBV14 and TRBJ2-7, the CDR3 gives the full variable domain: EAGVTQFPSHSVIEKGQTVTLRCDPISGHDNLYWYRRVMGKEIKFLLHFVKESKQDESGMPNNRFLAERTGGTYSTLKVQPAELEDSGVYFCASRAGTSGFEQYFGPGTRLTVT.

The V gene is TRBV5-1, the J gene TRBJ1-2; 7 bases align to TRBD1. CDR3 length: 14 amino acids. The V segment lost 0 bases and the J segment 5 bases; nucleotides outside the gene matches: 4. Germline V CDR1 and CDR2: SGHRS, YFSETQ. CDR3 in DNA: TGCGCCAGCAGCTTGGGGGACAGAGAGTATGGCTACACCTTC. Encoded protein: CASSLGDREYGYTF.